The present T cell receptor beta chain was sequenced within a study of response to subunit inactivated influenza vaccine. Study-wide results and caveats: Authors suggested that a seasonal influenza vaccination recruits few new T cells each time.

V lost 4 bases to trimming and J lost 3 bases, with 17 bases between them. Germline lookup yields CDR1 SGHRS and CDR2 YFSETQ. This CDR3 is built from 15 residues. Regarding this clonotype: The antigen is not known.

MiXCR, run by TCRdb on the RT-PCR reads, gives a single entry per CDR3 protein. This table holds 550,000 to 800,000 distinct CDR3 sequences, 14% found once. The source material was PBMCs from blood, sampled around 14 days before vaccination. The chain employs TRBV5-1 and TRBJ2-7, with D maybe TRBD2 (5 bases). The TCR sequence derives from a middle-aged man who received an inactivated influenza vaccine. CDR3 amino acids: CASSPGTRVVYEQYF. For the CDR3, the DNA is TGCGCCAGCAGCCCGGGAACGCGAGTTGTCTACGAGCAGTACTTC.